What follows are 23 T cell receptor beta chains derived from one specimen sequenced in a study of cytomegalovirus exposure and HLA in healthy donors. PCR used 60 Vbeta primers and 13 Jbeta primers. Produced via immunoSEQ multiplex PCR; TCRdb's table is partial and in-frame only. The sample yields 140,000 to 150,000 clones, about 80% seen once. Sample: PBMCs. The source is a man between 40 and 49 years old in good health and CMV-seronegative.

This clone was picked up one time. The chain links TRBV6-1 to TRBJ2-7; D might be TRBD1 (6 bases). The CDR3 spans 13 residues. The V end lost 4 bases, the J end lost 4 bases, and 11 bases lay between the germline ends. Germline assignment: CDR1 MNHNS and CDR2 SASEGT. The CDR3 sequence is CASSAGTYYEQYF. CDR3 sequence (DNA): TGTGCCAGCAGTGCCGGGACATATTACGAGCAGTACTTC.

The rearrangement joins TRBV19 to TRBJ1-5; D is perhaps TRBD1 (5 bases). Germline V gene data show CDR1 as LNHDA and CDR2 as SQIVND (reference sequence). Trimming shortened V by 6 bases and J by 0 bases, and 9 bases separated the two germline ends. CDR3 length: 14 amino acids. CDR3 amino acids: CASRPDSSNQPQHF. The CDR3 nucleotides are TGTGCCAGTAGACCCGACAGTAGCAATCAGCCCCAGCATTTT.

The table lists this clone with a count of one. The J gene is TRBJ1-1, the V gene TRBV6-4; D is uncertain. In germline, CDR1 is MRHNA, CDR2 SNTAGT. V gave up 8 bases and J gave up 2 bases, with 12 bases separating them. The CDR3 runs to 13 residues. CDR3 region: CASASRGNTEAFF. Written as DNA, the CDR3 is TGTGCCAGCGCATCTAGAGGAAACACTGAAGCTTTCTTT.

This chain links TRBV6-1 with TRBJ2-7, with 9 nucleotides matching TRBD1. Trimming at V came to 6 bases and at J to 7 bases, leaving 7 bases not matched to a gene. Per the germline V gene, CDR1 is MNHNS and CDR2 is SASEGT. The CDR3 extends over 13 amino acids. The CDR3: CASSQDRGGEQYF. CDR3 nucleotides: TGTGCCAGCAGCCAGGACAGGGGCGGGGAGCAGTACTTC.

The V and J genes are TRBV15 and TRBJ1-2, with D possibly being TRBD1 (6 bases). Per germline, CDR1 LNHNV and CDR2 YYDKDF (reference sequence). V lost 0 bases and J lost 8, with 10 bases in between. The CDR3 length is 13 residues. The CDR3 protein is CATSREGANGYTF. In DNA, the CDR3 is TGTGCCACCAGCAGAGAGGGGGCGAACGGCTACACCTTC.

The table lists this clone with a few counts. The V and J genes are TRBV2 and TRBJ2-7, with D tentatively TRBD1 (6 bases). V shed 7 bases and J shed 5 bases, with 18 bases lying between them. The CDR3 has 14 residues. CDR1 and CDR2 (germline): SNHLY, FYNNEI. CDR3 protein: CASTPRAGVDEQYF. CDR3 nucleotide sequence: TGTGCCAGCACGCCGCGGGCAGGGGTGGACGAGCAGTACTTC.

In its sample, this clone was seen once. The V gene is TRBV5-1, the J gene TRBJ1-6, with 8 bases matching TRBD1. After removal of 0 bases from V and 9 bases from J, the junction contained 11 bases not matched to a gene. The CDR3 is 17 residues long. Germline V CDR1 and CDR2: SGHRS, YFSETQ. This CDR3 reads CASSLVPQGARSSPLHF. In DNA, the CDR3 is TGCGCCAGCAGCTTGGTGCCCCAGGGGGCAAGGAGTTCACCCCTCCACTTT.

The CDR3: CASIGGAWNIQYF. CDR3 in DNA: TGTGCCAGCATCGGCGGGGCTTGGAACATTCAGTACTTC. This chain links TRBV28 with TRBJ2-4, with a weak D call TRBD2 (6 bases). V was trimmed by 7 bases and J by 7 bases, leaving 14 bases between them. There are 13 residues in the CDR3. Germline CDR1 reads MDHEN; CDR2 reads SYDVKM.

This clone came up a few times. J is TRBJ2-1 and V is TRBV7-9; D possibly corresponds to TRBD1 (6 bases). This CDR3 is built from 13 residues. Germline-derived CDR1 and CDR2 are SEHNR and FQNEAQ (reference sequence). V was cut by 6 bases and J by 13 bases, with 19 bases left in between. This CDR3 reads CASSLSEQGTQFF. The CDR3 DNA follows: TGTGCCAGCAGTTTATCAGAACAGGGTACCCAGTTCTTC. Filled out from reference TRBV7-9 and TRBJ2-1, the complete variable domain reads DTGVSQNPRHKITKRGQNVTFRCDPISEHNRLYWYRQTLGQGPEFLTYFQNEAQLEKSRLLSDRFSAERPKGSFSTLEIQRTEQGDSAMYLCASSLSEQGTQFFGPGTRLTVL.

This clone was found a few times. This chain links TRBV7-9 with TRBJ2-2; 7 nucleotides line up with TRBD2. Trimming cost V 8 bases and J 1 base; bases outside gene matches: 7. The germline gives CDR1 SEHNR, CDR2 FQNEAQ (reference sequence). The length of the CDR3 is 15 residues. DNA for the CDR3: TGTGCCAGCGAAACCGGGACTATGAACACCGGGGAGCTGTTTTTT. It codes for CASETGTMNTGELFF.

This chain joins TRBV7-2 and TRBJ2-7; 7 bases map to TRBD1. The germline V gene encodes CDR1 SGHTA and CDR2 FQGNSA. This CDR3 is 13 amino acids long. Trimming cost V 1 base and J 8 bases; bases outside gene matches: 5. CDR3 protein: CASSLDRGSKQYF. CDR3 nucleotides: TGTGCCAGCAGCTTAGACAGGGGCTCGAAGCAGTACTTC.

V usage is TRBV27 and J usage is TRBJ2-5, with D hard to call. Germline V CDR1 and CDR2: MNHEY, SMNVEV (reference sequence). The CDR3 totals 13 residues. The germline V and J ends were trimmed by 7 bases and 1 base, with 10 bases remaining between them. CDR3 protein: CASKIAAQETQYF. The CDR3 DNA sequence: TGTGCCAGCAAGATAGCTGCCCAAGAGACCCAGTACTTC.

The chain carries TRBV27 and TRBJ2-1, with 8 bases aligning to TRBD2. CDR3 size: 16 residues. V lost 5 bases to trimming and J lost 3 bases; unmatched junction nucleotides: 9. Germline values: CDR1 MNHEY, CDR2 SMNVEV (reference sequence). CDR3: CASSQMTGTSYNEQFF. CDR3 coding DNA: TGTGCCAGCAGTCAGATGACCGGGACTAGCTACAATGAGCAGTTCTTC.

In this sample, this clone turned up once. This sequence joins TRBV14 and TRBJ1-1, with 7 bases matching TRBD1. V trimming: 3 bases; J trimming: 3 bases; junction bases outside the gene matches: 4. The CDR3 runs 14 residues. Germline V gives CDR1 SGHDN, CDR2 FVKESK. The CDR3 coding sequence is TGTGCCAGCAGCCAGGGCAGGGGGTACACTGAAGCTTTCTTT. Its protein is CASSQGRGYTEAFF.

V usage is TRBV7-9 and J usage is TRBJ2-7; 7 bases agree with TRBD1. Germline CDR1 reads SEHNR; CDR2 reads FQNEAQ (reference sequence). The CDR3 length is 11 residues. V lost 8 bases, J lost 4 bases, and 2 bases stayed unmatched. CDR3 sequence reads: CASGTDYEQYF. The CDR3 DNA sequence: TGTGCCAGCGGGACAGATTACGAGCAGTACTTC.

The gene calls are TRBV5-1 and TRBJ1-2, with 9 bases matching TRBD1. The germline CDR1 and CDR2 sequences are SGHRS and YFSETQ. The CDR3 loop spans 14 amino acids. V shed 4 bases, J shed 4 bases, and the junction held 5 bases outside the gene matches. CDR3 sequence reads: CASSGTGTSYGYTF. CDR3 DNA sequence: TGCGCCAGCAGCGGGACAGGGACTTCCTATGGCTACACCTTC.

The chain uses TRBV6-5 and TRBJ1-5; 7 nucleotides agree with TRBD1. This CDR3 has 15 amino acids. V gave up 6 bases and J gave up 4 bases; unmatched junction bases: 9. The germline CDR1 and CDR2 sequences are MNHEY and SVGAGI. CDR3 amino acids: CASRHDRVGNQPQHF. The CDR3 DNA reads TGTGCCAGCAGACACGACAGGGTGGGGAATCAGCCCCAGCATTTT.

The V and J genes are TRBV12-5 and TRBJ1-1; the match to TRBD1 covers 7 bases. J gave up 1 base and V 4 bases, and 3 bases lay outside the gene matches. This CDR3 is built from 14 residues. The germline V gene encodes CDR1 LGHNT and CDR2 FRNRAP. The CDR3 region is CASGWGTANTEAFF. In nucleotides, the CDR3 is TGTGCTAGTGGTTGGGGGACAGCGAACACTGAAGCTTTCTTT.

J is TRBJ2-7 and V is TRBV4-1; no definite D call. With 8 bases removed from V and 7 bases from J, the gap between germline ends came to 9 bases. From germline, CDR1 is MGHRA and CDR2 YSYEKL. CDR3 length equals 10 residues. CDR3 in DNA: TGCGCCAGCTCCCCCCCGGAGCAGTACTTC. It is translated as CASSPPEQYF.

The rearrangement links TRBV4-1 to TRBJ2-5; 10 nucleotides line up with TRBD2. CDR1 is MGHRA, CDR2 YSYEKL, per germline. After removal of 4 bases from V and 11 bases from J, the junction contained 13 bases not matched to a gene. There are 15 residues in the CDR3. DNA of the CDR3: TGCGCCAGCAGCCCATTCAGCGGGGGGGCGGGGGAGCAGTACTTC. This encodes CASSPFSGGAGEQYF.

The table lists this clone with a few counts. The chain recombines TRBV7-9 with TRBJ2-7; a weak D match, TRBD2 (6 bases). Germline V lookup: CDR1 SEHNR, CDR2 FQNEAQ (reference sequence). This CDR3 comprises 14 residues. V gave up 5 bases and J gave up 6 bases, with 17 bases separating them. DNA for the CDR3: TGTGCCAGCAGCCCGCGACTAGGGCCAATCGAGCAGTACTTC. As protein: CASSPRLGPIEQYF.

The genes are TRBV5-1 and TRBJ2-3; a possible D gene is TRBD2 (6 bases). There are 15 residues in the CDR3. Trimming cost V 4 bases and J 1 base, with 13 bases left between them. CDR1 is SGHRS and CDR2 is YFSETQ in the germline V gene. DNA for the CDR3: TGCGCCAGCAGCCCGGGGACTTTCGGCACAGATACGCAGTATTTT. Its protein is CASSPGTFGTDTQYF.

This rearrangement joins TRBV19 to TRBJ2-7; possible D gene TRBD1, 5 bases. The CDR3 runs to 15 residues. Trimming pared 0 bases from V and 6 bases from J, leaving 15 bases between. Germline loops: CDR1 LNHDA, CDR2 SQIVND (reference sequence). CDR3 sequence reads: CASSIDPRAGFEQYF. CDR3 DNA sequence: TGTGCCAGTAGTATAGATCCCCGGGCAGGGTTCGAGCAGTACTTC.